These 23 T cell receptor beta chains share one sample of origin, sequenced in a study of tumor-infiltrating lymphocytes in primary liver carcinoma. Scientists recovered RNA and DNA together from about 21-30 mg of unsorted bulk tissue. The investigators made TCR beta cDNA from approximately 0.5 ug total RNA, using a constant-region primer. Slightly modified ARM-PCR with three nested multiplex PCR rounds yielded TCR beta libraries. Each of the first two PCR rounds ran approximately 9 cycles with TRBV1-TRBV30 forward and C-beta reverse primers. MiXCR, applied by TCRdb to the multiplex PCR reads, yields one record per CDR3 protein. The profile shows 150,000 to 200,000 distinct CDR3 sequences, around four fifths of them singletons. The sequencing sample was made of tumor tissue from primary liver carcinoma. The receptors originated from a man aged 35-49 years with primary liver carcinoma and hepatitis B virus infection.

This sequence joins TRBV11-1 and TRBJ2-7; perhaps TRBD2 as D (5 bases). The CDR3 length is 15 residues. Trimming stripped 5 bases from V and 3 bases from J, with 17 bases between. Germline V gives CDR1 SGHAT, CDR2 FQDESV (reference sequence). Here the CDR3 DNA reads TGTGCCAGCAGCATCCTGCGGGCCCCGATCTACGAGCAGTACGTC. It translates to CASSILRAPIYEQYV.

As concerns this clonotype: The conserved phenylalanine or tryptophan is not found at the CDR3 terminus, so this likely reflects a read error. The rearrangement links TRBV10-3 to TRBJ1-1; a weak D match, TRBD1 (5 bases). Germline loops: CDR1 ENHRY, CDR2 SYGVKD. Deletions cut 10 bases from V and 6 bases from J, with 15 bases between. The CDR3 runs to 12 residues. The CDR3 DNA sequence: TGTGCCACCCGGGACTGGGACCCTGAAGCTTTCATT. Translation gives CATRDWDPEAFI.

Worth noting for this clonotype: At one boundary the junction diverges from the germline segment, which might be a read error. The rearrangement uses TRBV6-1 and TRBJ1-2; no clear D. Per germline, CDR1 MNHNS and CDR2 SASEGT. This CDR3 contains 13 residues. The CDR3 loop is CTSSEDEGYGYTF. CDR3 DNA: TGTACCAGCAGTGAAGATGAGGGATATGGCTACACCTTC.

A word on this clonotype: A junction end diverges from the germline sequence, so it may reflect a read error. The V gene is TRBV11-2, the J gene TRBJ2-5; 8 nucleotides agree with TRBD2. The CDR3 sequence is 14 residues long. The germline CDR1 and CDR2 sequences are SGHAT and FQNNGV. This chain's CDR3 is CASRISGGQETQYF. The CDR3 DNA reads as TGTGCAAGCAGAATCAGCGGGGGACAAGAGACCCAGTACTTC.

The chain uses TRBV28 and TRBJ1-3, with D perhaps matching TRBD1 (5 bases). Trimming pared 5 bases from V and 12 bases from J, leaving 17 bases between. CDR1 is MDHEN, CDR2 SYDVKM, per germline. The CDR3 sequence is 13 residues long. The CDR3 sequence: CASSLSGRDIIYF. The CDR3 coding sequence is TGTGCCAGCAGTCTTTCAGGGAGAGACATCATATATTTT.

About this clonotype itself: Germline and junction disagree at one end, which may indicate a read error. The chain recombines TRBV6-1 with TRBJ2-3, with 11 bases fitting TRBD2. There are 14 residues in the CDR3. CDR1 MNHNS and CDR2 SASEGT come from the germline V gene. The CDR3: CTSVLAGETYTQYF. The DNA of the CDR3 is TGTACCAGCGTACTAGCGGGAGAAACATATACGCAGTATTTT.

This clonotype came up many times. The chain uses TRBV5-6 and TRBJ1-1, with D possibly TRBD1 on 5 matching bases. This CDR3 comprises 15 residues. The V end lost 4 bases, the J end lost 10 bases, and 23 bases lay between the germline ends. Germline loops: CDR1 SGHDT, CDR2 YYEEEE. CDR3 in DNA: TGTGCCAGCAGCGCCTCGACAGCCGTTGGTCTCTCAGCTTTCTTT. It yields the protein CASSASTAVGLSAFF.

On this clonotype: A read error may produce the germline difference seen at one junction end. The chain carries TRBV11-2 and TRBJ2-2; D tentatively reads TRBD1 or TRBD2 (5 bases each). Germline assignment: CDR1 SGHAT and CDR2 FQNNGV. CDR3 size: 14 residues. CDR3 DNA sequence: TGTGTCATCAGCACAGACTCGGACACCGGGGAGTTGTTTTTT. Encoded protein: CVISTDSDTGELFF.

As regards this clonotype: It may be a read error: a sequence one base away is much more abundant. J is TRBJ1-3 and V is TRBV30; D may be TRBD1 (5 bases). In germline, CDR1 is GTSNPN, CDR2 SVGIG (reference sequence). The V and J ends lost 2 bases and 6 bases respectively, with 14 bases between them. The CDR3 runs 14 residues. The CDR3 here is CAWSRAGLENTIYF. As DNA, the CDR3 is TGTGCCTGGAGTAGGGCGGGGCTAGAAAACACCATATATTTT. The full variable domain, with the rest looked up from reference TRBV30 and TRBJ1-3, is SQTIHQWPATLVQPVGSPLSLECTVEGTSNPNLYWYRQAAGRGLQLLFYSVGIGQISSEVPQNLSASRPQDRQFILSSKKLLLSDSGFYLCAWSRAGLENTIYFGEGSWLTVV.

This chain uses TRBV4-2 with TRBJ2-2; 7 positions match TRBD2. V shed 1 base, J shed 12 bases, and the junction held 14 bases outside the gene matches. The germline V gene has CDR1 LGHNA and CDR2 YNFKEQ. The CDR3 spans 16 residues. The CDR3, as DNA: TGTGCCAGCAGCCAAGGGGGGGGTCAGAACACTGGGAAGCTGTTTTTT. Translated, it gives CASSQGGGQNTGKLFF.

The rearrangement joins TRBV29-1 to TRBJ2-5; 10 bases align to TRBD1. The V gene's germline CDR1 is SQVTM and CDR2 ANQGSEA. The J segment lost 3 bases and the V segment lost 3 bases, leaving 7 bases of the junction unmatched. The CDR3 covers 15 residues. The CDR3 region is CSVELDRGREETQYF. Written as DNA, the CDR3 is TGCAGCGTTGAGCTCGACAGGGGGCGGGAAGAGACCCAGTACTTC.

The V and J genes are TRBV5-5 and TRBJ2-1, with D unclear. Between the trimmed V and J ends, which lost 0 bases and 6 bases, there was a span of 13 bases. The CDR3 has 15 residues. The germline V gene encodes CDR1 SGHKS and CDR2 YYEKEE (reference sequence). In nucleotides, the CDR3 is TGTGCCAGCAGCTTGGGTCTAGGTATAGTCAATGAGCAGTTCTTC. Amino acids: CASSLGLGIVNEQFF.

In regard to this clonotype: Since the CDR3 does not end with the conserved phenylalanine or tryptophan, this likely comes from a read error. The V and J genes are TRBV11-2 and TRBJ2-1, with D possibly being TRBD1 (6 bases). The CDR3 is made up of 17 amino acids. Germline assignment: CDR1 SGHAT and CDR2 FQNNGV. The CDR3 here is CASSLGNRASSYNEQFL. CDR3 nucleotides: TGTGCCAGCAGTTTAGGTAACAGGGCGAGCTCCTACAATGAACAGTTCCTC.

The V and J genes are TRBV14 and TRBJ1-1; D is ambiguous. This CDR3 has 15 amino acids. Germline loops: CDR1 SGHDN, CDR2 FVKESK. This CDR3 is CTNSPRLGVGTEAFF. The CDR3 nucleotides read TGTACCAATAGCCCCAGACTTGGGGTAGGCACTGAAGCTTTCTTT.

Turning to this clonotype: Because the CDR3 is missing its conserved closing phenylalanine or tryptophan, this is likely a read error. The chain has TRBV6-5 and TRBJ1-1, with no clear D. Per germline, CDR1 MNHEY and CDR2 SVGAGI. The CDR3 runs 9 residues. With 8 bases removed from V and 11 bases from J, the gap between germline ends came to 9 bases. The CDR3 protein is CASVPGAFY. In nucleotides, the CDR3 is TGTGCCAGCGTACCGGGCGCTTTCTAT.

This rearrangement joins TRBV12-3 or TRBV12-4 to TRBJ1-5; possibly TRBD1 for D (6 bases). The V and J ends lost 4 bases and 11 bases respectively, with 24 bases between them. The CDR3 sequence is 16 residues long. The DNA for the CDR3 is TGTGCCAGCAGTTCTCCGGGACACGTTAGCAATCACGCCCAGCATTTT. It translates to CASSSPGHVSNHAQHF.

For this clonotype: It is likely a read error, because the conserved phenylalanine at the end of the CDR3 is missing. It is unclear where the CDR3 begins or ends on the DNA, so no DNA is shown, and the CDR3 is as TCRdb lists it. The CDR3 sequence: CASRLDPGETSTDTQNY. The chain employs TRBV11-2 and TRBJ2-3; the table's D call of TRBD1 was not tested on the DNA. The CDR3 is 17 residues long, counting both termini. Germline CDR1 is SGHAT and CDR2 is FQNNGV.

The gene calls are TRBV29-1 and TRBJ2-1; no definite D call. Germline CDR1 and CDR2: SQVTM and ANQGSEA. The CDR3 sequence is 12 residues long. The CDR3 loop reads CIPHLGPNEQFF. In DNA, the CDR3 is TGCATCCCCCATTTAGGACCCAATGAGCAGTTCTTC.

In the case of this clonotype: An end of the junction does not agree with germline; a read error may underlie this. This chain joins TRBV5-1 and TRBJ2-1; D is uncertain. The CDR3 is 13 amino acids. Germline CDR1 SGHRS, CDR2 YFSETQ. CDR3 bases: TGCGCCAATGGCCATATACCGGGCAGTGAACAGTCCTTC. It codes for CANGHIPGSEQSF.

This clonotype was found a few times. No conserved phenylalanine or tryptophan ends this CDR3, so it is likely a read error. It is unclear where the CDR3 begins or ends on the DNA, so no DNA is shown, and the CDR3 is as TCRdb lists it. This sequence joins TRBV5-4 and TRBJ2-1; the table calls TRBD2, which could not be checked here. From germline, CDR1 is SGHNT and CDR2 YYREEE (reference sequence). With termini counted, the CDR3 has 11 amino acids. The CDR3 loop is CASSFSVEQFL.

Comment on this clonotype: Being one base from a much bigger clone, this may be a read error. The CDR3 nucleotides read TGCAGTGCTATCTCGAGGGCGGAGACCCAGTACTTC. This translates into CSAISRAETQYF. The chain links TRBV20-1 to TRBJ2-5, with D perhaps TRBD2 (5 bases). Trimming left V 4 bases short and J 5 bases short, with 11 bases between. Germline-derived CDR1 and CDR2 are DFQATT and SNEGSKA (reference sequence). CDR3 length equals 12 residues.

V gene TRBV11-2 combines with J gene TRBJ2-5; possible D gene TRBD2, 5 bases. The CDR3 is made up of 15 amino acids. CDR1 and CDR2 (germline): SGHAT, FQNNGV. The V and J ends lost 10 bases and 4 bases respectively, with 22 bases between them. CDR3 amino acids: CANIPVGIIPETQYF. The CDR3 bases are TGTGCCAACATCCCCGTCGGGATAATCCCAGAGACCCAGTACTTC.

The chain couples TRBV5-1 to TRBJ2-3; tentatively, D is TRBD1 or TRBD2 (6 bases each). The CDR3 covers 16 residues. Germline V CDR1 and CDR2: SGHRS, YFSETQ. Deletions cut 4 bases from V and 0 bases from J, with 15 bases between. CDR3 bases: TGCGCCAGCAGCCGGAGGGGGGACTGGAGCACAGATACGCAGTATTTT. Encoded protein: CASSRRGDWSTDTQYF.